Given below is one T cell receptor (beta chain) in context. Its antigen is not known. The data belong to a study of cytomegalovirus exposure and HLA in healthy donors. General observations from the study: Later work found most CMV-associated TCR beta chains apparently HLA-restricted. The study designated 164 TCR beta chains cytomegalovirus-associated.

The PCR employed 60 Vbeta primers together with 13 Jbeta primers. Assay: immunoSEQ multiplex PCR; the TCRdb copy retains only in-frame clones and omits some. This table has fewer than 200,000 clones, roughly 84% appearing once. Germline CDR1 SGHDT, CDR2 YYEEEE. V was clipped by 0 bases and J by 4 bases; unmatched bases: 3. This CDR3 spans 17 amino acids. The chain uses TRBV5-6 and TRBJ2-5; TRBD2 agrees at 16 bases. The receptor comes from a man younger than 45 in good health and CMV-seronegative. The sequenced material came from PBMCs. The CDR3 protein is CASSLVGLAGGRETQYF. CDR3 DNA sequence: TGTGCCAGCAGCTTGGTGGGACTAGCGGGGGGGCGAGAGACCCAGTACTTC.